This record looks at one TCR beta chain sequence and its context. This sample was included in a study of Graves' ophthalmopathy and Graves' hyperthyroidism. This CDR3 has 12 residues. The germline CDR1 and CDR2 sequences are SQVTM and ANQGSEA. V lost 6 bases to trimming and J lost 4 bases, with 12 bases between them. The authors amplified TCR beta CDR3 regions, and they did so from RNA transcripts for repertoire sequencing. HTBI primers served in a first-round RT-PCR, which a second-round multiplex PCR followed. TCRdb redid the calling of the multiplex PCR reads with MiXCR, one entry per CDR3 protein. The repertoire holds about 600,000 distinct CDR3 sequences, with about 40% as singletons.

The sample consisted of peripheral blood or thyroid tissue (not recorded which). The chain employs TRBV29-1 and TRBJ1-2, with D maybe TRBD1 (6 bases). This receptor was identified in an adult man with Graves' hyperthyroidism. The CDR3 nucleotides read TGCAGCGTCCCCGGACAGCTCTATGGCTACACCTTC. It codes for CSVPGQLYGYTF.